This T cell receptor beta chain was obtained from a study of blood T cell repertoires in COVID-19. The wider study: Both acute and convalescent COVID-19 samples were obtained from the United States, Italy and Spain. Nucleic acid was either cDNA or gDNA, and it came from T cells, B-cell-depleted T cells, or PBMCs.

Original analysis: Amplification from reference gene primers served as the basis for estimated nucleated cell counts. The protocol was immunoSEQ multiplex PCR, while the TCRdb copy is restricted to in-frame clones and leaves out a portion. V and J calls and clone size are those listed in that table; D and trimming were worked out from the DNA. The sample has about 250,000 clones; around 83% are singletons. CDR3 length: 16 residues. The V gene's germline CDR1 is MGHRA and CDR2 YSYEKL. After removal of 4 bases from V and 4 bases from J, the junction contained 5 bases not matched to a gene. The sequencing sample was made of peripheral blood. This clonotype was sampled from a man older than 75 with acute or convalescent COVID-19. V usage is TRBV4-1 and J usage is TRBJ2-5; 14 positions agree with TRBD2. CDR3 region: CASSPGLAGGLETQYF. DNA for the CDR3: TGCGCCAGCAGCCCCGGACTAGCGGGAGGTTTAGAGACCCAGTACTTC.